One sample yielded the 20 T cell receptor beta chains listed below, sequenced in a study of radiotherapy plus CTLA-4 blockade in lung cancer. The table came from immunoSEQ multiplex PCR; TCRdb's copy has only in-frame clones and leaves some out. The sample has more than 90,000 clones; about 86% are singletons. The material sequenced was peripheral blood, taken from a patient treated with radiotherapy plus ipilimumab. These receptors came from a human donor with non-small cell lung cancer that progressed on radiotherapy plus ipilimumab.

The chain couples TRBV25-1 to TRBJ2-1, with 10 nucleotides matching TRBD2. Germline-derived CDR1 and CDR2 are MGHDK and SYGVNS. The length of the CDR3 is 15 residues. The J segment lost 4 bases and the V segment lost 5 bases, leaving 5 bases of the junction unmatched. Here the CDR3 reads CASSKAGGPYNEQFF. Written as DNA, the CDR3 is TGTGCCAGCAGTAAAGCGGGAGGGCCTTACAATGAGCAGTTCTTC. The full variable domain, in which reference TRBV25-1 and TRBJ2-1 provide the parts outside the CDR3, is EADIYQTPRYLVIGTGKKITLECSQTMGHDKMYWYQQDPGMELHLIHYSYGVNSTEKGDLSSESTVSRIRTEHFPLTLESARPSHTSQYLCASSKAGGPYNEQFFGPGTRLTVL.

This chain links TRBV5-1 with TRBJ2-2; D is undetermined. The germline gives CDR1 SGHRS, CDR2 YFSETQ. Trimming removed 4 bases from V and 4 bases from J, with 14 bases in between. This CDR3 has 15 residues. The CDR3 DNA is TGCGCCAGCAGCGATAAGGGCAGACTCACCGGGGAGCTGTTTTTT. This encodes CASSDKGRLTGELFF.

The chain combines TRBV2 with TRBJ2-7; 8 bases agree with TRBD2. V lost 10 bases and J lost 1; bases outside the gene matches: 9. Germline V gene lookup returns CDR1 SNHLY and CDR2 FYNNEI. The CDR3 loop spans 14 amino acids. The CDR3 coding sequence is TGTGCCACCCGGGGGAGCGGGAGTTCCTACGAGCAGTACTTC. It encodes CATRGSGSSYEQYF.

The rearrangement uses TRBV7-2 and TRBJ1-1; no clear D. The CDR3 extends over 12 amino acids. In germline, CDR1 is SGHTA, CDR2 FQGNSA. Trimming removed 1 base from V and 9 bases from J, with 9 bases in between. The CDR3 DNA reads TGTGCCAGCAGCTTAGATGTGCCTAAAGCTTTCTTT. Its protein is CASSLDVPKAFF.

The rearrangement joins TRBV29-1 to TRBJ1-4; D is unclear. This CDR3 has 12 residues. Trimming cost V 3 bases and J 3 bases, with 5 bases left between them. Germline assignment: CDR1 SQVTM and CDR2 ANQGSEA. The CDR3 sequence: CSVEEANEKLFF. Written as DNA, the CDR3 is TGCAGCGTTGAGGAGGCTAATGAAAAACTGTTTTTT.

This clone appeared a single time. The chain is built from TRBV7-8 and TRBJ2-7; weak D call: TRBD2 (9 bases). Germline V gene sequence: CDR1 SGHVS, CDR2 FQNEAQ. The V and J ends lost 0 bases and 10 bases respectively, with 28 bases between them. There are 18 residues in the CDR3. The DNA of the CDR3 is TGTGCCAGCAGCTTAGCGCAAGGCAGGGGGCCTTTAGCGGGAGTACAGTACTTC. Translating gives CASSLAQGRGPLAGVQYF.

The CDR3 nucleotides are TGTGCCAGCAGCTCCCTCGGCGGGAGGGCTGATGAGCAGTACTTC. Encoded protein: CASSSLGGRADEQYF. This chain links TRBV6-5 with TRBJ2-7, with 9 bases fitting TRBD2. Trimming took 6 bases from V and 7 from J; bases not matched to a gene: 13. Per the germline V gene, CDR1 is MNHEY and CDR2 is SVGAGI. The CDR3 contains 15 residues.

V is TRBV9 and J is TRBJ2-7; the match to TRBD2 covers 8 bases. CDR3 length: 16 residues. V dropped 0 bases and J dropped 7; count of bases not matched to a gene: 12. CDR1 and CDR2 (germline): SGDLS, YYNGEE. CDR3 nucleotide sequence: TGTGCCAGCAGCGTAGGTAGCGGGACCGCCTCGGGGGAGCAGTACTTC. Translated, it gives CASSVGSGTASGEQYF.

This chain links TRBV9 with TRBJ2-2; D is undetermined. This CDR3 has 12 residues. Trimming removed 3 bases at V and 3 bases at J, with 3 bases between. The V gene's germline CDR1 is SGDLS and CDR2 YYNGEE. CDR3 nucleotides: TGTGCCAGCAGCGGAGACACCGGGGAGCTGTTTTTT. It encodes CASSGDTGELFF.

For the CDR3, the DNA is TGCACCAGCACAGGGGCTAGCGGGAGGTGGGCCAAAAACATTCAGTACTTC. It translates to CTSTGASGRWAKNIQYF. The chain combines TRBV1 with TRBJ2-4; the table assigns TRBD2, which was not confirmed against the DNA. TRBV1 is a pseudogene locus. The CDR3 consists of 17 residues.

This chain uses TRBV2 with TRBJ1-2, with D possibly TRBD1 on 5 matching bases. The CDR3 runs to 12 residues. Germline CDR1 and CDR2: SNHLY and FYNNEI. V lost 6 bases to trimming and J lost 8 bases, with 13 bases between them. CDR3 sequence (DNA): TGTGCCAGCAGGGGACTCCTAAGCGGCTACACCTTC. This codes for CASRGLLSGYTF.

The V gene is TRBV5-1, the J gene TRBJ2-3; weak D call: TRBD2 (5 bases). V lost 3 bases and J lost 1, with 9 bases in between. In germline, CDR1 is SGHRS, CDR2 YFSETQ. This CDR3 has 14 amino acids. The CDR3 nucleotides read TGCGCCAGCAGCTCCGACTACCGCACAGATACGCAGTATTTT. Its translation: CASSSDYRTDTQYF.

A single count supports this clone. This chain joins TRBV27 and TRBJ2-5; TRBD1 might be the D (6 bases). The V end was cut by 0 bases, the J end by 5 bases, with 16 bases between. The CDR3 has 16 residues. Per germline, CDR1 MNHEY and CDR2 SMNVEV (reference sequence). CDR3 DNA: TGTGCCAGCAGTTTATCCCCAATCGGACAGAGGGAGACCCAGTACTTC. It translates to CASSLSPIGQRETQYF.

The chain recombines TRBV18 with TRBJ2-1; 10 positions match TRBD2. Germline V gene data show CDR1 as KGHSH and CDR2 as LQKENI. The CDR3 has 17 residues. V lost 0 bases, J lost 13 bases, and 15 bases stayed unmatched. Here the CDR3 DNA reads TGTGCCAGCTCACCACCGGGACTAGCGTTGGGGACGGGTTCCCAGTTCTTC. The encoded protein is CASSPPGLALGTGSQFF.

CDR3: CASSLGGRASYGYTF. Written as DNA, the CDR3 is TGTGCCAGCAGCCTTGGGGGCAGGGCTAGCTATGGCTACACCTTC. The V and J genes are TRBV2 and TRBJ1-2, with D possibly TRBD1 on 6 matching bases. The germline V gene has CDR1 SNHLY and CDR2 FYNNEI. V was pared by 6 bases and J by 4 bases, with 18 bases between. The CDR3 has 15 residues.

The genes are TRBV30 and TRBJ2-5, with a tentative D call TRBD1 (6 bases). Germline V gene sequence: CDR1 GTSNPN, CDR2 SVGIG (reference sequence). Trimming removed 0 bases from V and 4 bases from J, with 15 bases in between. CDR3 length equals 15 residues. The DNA for the CDR3 is TGTGCCTGGAGTGTACCGACAGGTTGGGGAGAGACCCAGTACTTC. This gives the protein CAWSVPTGWGETQYF. The full variable domain, in which reference TRBV30 and TRBJ2-5 provide the parts outside the CDR3, is SQTIHQWPATLVQPVGSPLSLECTVEGTSNPNLYWYRQAAGRGLQLLFYSVGIGQISSEVPQNLSASRPQDRQFILSSKKLLLSDSGFYLCAWSVPTGWGETQYFGPGTRLLVL.

This clone was observed a few times. The V gene is TRBV2, the J gene TRBJ1-5; D gene ambiguous. The germline V gene encodes CDR1 SNHLY and CDR2 FYNNEI. The CDR3 sequence is 13 residues long. Trimming pared 4 bases from V and 7 bases from J, leaving 11 bases between. The CDR3 region is CASSVAGHQPQHF. Written as DNA, the CDR3 is TGTGCCAGCAGTGTTGCTGGGCACCAGCCCCAGCATTTT.

This chain links TRBV19 with TRBJ2-7; the D gene is possibly TRBD2 (6 bases). Per germline, CDR1 LNHDA and CDR2 SQIVND (reference sequence). This CDR3 is 16 amino acids long. Trimming cost V 4 bases and J 4 bases, with 20 bases left between them. CDR3 sequence (DNA): TGTGCCAGTAGTAACTATACCGGGACTCCACCTTACGAGCAGTACTTC. It encodes CASSNYTGTPPYEQYF.

The rearrangement joins TRBV4-1 to TRBJ1-2, with D possibly matching TRBD1 (5 bases). Germline-derived CDR1 and CDR2 are MGHRA and YSYEKL. The CDR3 is made up of 16 amino acids. Trimming removed 4 bases at V and 6 bases at J, with 21 bases between. As DNA, the CDR3 is TGCGCCAGCAGCCTTAGACAACTTCAGGGCCCCCATGGCTACACCTTC. Encoded protein: CASSLRQLQGPHGYTF.

The genes are TRBV5-5 and TRBJ1-5; 7 nucleotides agree with TRBD1. The CDR3 is 17 amino acids. With 0 bases clipped from V and 5 bases from J, the junction kept 11 bases outside the gene matches. Per the germline V gene, CDR1 is SGHKS and CDR2 is YYEKEE (reference sequence). CDR3 loop: CASSLVSSQGGYQPQHF. The CDR3 DNA reads TGTGCCAGCAGCTTGGTGAGCTCGCAGGGGGGCTATCAGCCCCAGCATTTT.